This is a list of T cell receptor beta chains from one sample in a study of T cell repertoires in cytomegalovirus infection. MiXCR, applied by TCRdb to the reads, yields one record per CDR3 protein. The sample consists of about 530,000 distinct CDR3 sequences, about 26% of them appearing once. The specimen was PBMCs. The receptor set was obtained from a human donor in good health (CMV status not recorded). Some clones in this sample may be carry-over from other donors' samples. Both conserved end residues are part of each CDR3. A D gene is named only where the DNA matches it firmly. Expanded clones get a size class; other rows say once, few or many, or leave the size out.

abundance	v_gene	d_gene	j_gene	CDR3nt	CDR3aa
many	TRBV7-9	TRBD1	TRBJ1-5	TGTGCCAGTAGCCCTACAGGGGATCAGCCCCAGCATTTT	CASSPTGDQPQHF
.	TRBV28	.	TRBJ2-7	TGTGCCAGCAACACTCTCCTTTTGGAGCAGTACTTC	CASNTLLLEQYF
.	TRBV28	TRBD1	TRBJ1-1	TGTGCCAGCAGTTTATACCCGGGACAGGGAAAATCTGAAGCTTTCTTT	CASSLYPGQGKSEAFF
many	TRBV7-2	.	TRBJ2-3	TGTGCCAGCAGCTTAATAGTACAGCCGGCTACAGATACGCAGTATTTT	CASSLIVQPATDTQYF
few	TRBV7-8	.	TRBJ2-5	TGTGCCAGCAGCTTAGTGGGGGAGGCAGGGCCTGGGGAGACCCAGTACTTC	CASSLVGEAGPGETQYF
.	TRBV6-1	.	TRBJ1-2	TGTGCCAGCAGTGAAGCGGGATATGGCTACACCTTC	CASSEAGYGYTF
few	TRBV7-8	.	TRBJ2-3	TGTGCCAGCAGCGTCGGGAGATTGGGCACAGATACGCAGTATTTT	CASSVGRLGTDTQYF
few	TRBV29-1	TRBD1	TRBJ1-2	TGCAGCGTTGAATTGGGTCAGGGGGTCCTCGGTGGCTACACCTTC	CSVELGQGVLGGYTF
many	TRBV6-1	.	TRBJ2-1	TGTGCCAGCAGAAGGGAAAGCTCCTACAATGAGCAGTTCTTC	CASRRESSYNEQFF
.	TRBV7-2	.	TRBJ2-3	TGTGCCAGCAGCTTAGCCGGGATATTCACAGATACGCAGTATTTT	CASSLAGIFTDTQYF
few	TRBV5-6	.	TRBJ1-5	TGTGCCAGCAGCTTGAGGGAGAGCCCTGGTCAGCCCCAGCATTTT	CASSLRESPGQPQHF
.	TRBV20-1	TRBD2	TRBJ2-1	TGCAGTGCTAGAGTTTATTTGGCTAGCGGGAGTGCCTACAATGAGCAGTTCTTC	CSARVYLASGSAYNEQFF
.	TRBV20-1	TRBD2	TRBJ2-1	TGCAGTGCTAGTAACGGGAGGGCCATAAATGAGCAGTTCTTC	CSASNGRAINEQFF
.	TRBV7-8	.	TRBJ2-1	TGTGCCAGCAGCTTAGGACCACTAACCGCCTACAATGAGCAGTTCTTC	CASSLGPLTAYNEQFF
many	TRBV7-2	.	TRBJ2-1	TGTGCCAGCAGCTTAGTTGGGGGAACTGAGCAGTTCTTC	CASSLVGGTEQFF
.	TRBV5-1	.	TRBJ2-2	TGCGCCAGCAGCTACCTAGGGGCCTTAAACACCGGGGAGCTGTTTTTT	CASSYLGALNTGELFF
few	TRBV7-9	TRBD1	TRBJ1-1	TGTGCCAGCAGCACCGGGACAGGAGAAAAAGGGACTGAAGCTTTCTTT	CASSTGTGEKGTEAFF
many	TRBV7-2	TRBD2	TRBJ2-1	TGTGCCAGCAGCTTATTTCGACTAGCGGGAGAAGAGCAGTTCTTC	CASSLFRLAGEEQFF
.	TRBV12-3/TRBV12-4	.	TRBJ1-5	TGTGCCAGCAGGGCCAACAATCAGCCCCAGCATTTT	CASRANNQPQHF
few	TRBV6-1	.	TRBJ1-5	TGTGCCAGCACCACACCCGGTCAGCCCCAGCATTTT	CASTTPGQPQHF
.	TRBV20-1	TRBD2	TRBJ2-3	TGCAGTGCCAGTCCGGTAGCGGGAGGGCGCACAGATACGCAGTATTTT	CSASPVAGGRTDTQYF
few	TRBV10-3	TRBD1	TRBJ1-2	TGTGCCATCAGTGGGGACAGGGCAACCGGCTACACCTTC	CAISGDRATGYTF
few	TRBV4-1	.	TRBJ1-5	TGCGCCAGCAGTGGGGGTGGGAACGGAGGATGGCTCGATCAGCCCCAGCATTTT	CASSGGGNGGWLDQPQHF
.	TRBV19	.	TRBJ1-1	TGTGCCAGTGGGACGGACCACACTGAAGCTTTCTTT	CASGTDHTEAFF
.	TRBV18	.	TRBJ1-1	TGTGCCAGCTCACCAGGAAATCTGGGGCCCATGAACACTGAAGCTTTCTTT	CASSPGNLGPMNTEAFF
many	TRBV11-2	TRBD2	TRBJ2-5	TGTGCCAGCAGCCCCAGGAGCGGGAGGGTCGAGGAGACCCAGTACTTC	CASSPRSGRVEETQYF
.	TRBV5-6	.	TRBJ2-6	TGTGCCAGCAGCTTGTTAATCCAGGATGGGGCCAACGTCCTGACTTTC	CASSLLIQDGANVLTF
once	TRBV15	.	TRBJ1-3	TGTGCCACCAGCAGAGGGGCGGACCGAAACACCATATATTTT	CATSRGADRNTIYF
.	TRBV2	.	TRBJ1-4	TGTGCCAGCATGAGGAGGCTTTCAGTCTCTGAAAAACTGTTTTTT	CASMRRLSVSEKLFF
few	TRBV4-1	TRBD1	TRBJ1-2	TGCGCCAGCAGCCAAGACGAAGGGACAGGGAATGGCTACACCTTC	CASSQDEGTGNGYTF
many	TRBV28	.	TRBJ1-5	TGTGCCAGCAGTTTATCTGGGAAGAATCAGCCCCAGCATTTT	CASSLSGKNQPQHF
.	TRBV7-6	.	TRBJ1-3	TGTGCCAGCAGCTTGGGCGATCCTGGAAACACCATATATTTT	CASSLGDPGNTIYF
.	TRBV7-6	TRBD1	TRBJ1-1	TGTGCCACGGAGGGACAGAAAAACACTGAAGCTTTCTTT	CATEGQKNTEAFF
.	TRBV6-6	TRBD1	TRBJ1-5	TGTGCCAGCAGAGGACAGGGCCGCAATCAGCCCCAGCATTTT	CASRGQGRNQPQHF
few	TRBV19	TRBD1	TRBJ1-4	TGTGCCAGCCAGACAGGGGTCGGGAATGAAAAACTGTTTTTT	CASQTGVGNEKLFF
.	TRBV24-1	TRBD2	TRBJ2-3	TGTGCCACCAGTGATCCCGCTAGCGGGGGCACAGATACGCAGTATTTT	CATSDPASGGTDTQYF
few	TRBV7-9	.	TRBJ1-1	TGTGCCAGCAGCTTAGGAACCGGTGGAGAGGAAGCTTTCTTT	CASSLGTGGEEAFF
once	TRBV6-2/TRBV6-3	TRBD1	TRBJ2-3	TGTGCCAGCAGTTACTCGATCTATGGACAGGGGGATCACGATACGCAGTATTTT	CASSYSIYGQGDHDTQYF
once	TRBV28	.	TRBJ2-3	TGTGCCACCTCCGATCCGGGACTCACAGATACGCAGTATTTT	CATSDPGLTDTQYF
.	TRBV6-6	TRBD1	TRBJ1-2	TGTGCCAGCAGTCCTACGGACAGGGGGCGGAGTGGCTACACCTTC	CASSPTDRGRSGYTF
few	TRBV5-5	.	TRBJ2-1	TGTGCCAGCAGCTTGGGAGGAGGCGCGTCCTACAATGAGCAGTTCTTC	CASSLGGGASYNEQFF
once	TRBV10-2	.	TRBJ1-4	TGCGCCAGCAGAGAGGCAACTAATGAAAAACTGTTTTTT	CASREATNEKLFF
.	TRBV29-1	TRBD2	TRBJ2-1	TGCAGCGTTGAATGGGCCGGGAGGACTATATTGGAGCAGTTCTTC	CSVEWAGRTILEQFF
.	TRBV4-1	.	TRBJ1-1	TGCGCCAGCAGCCAAGGAGGAGGGGCGTTGAACACTGAAGCTTTCTTT	CASSQGGGALNTEAFF
.	TRBV6-2/TRBV6-3	TRBD2	TRBJ2-2	TGTGCCAGCACCCCCTTCGGGACTAGCGGTCCGAACACCGGGGAGCTGTTTTTT	CASTPFGTSGPNTGELFF
many	TRBV6-1	TRBD2	TRBJ2-1	TGTGCCAGCTCTATGCGGGAGGGCCCCAATGAGCAGTTCTTC	CASSMREGPNEQFF
few	TRBV7-2	.	TRBJ1-2	TGTGCCAGCAGCCCACACCAGGGCTGGAGCTATGGCTACACCTTC	CASSPHQGWSYGYTF
few	TRBV7-3	TRBD1	TRBJ2-5	TGTGCCAGCAGCTTAATGGGGGACAGATCAGAGACCCAGTACTTC	CASSLMGDRSETQYF
many	TRBV7-6	.	TRBJ2-5	TGTGCCAGCAGCTTAGATTATTACGGGGTCGGGAAGACCCAGTACTTC	CASSLDYYGVGKTQYF
many	TRBV7-2	.	TRBJ2-1	TGTGCCAGCAGCTTAGTCGTGGATTCCTACAATGAGCAGTTCTTC	CASSLVVDSYNEQFF
.	TRBV10-2	.	TRBJ1-1	TGCGCCAGCAGTGAGGGGCTGGGACTTACTGAAGCTTTCTTT	CASSEGLGLTEAFF
.	TRBV19	.	TRBJ2-2	TGTGCCAGTGCTCCTTCCGGGAGTCGTTGGAACACCGGGGAGCTGTTTTTT	CASAPSGSRWNTGELFF
.	TRBV11-2	.	TRBJ1-1	TGTGCCAGCAGCTTAGGTCCACAGGGAACTGAAGCTTTCTTT	CASSLGPQGTEAFF
few	TRBV11-3	.	TRBJ1-6	TGTGCCAGCAGCTTGATGGGTTTTGATTCACCCCTCCACTTT	CASSLMGFDSPLHF